The rows below give T cell receptor beta chains drawn from one sample of a study of brain metastases from non-small cell lung cancer. The protocol was immunoSEQ multiplex PCR, while the TCRdb copy is restricted to in-frame clones and leaves out a portion. Here the sample spans 1,500 to 2,000 clones, 88% being singletons. Sequencing used tumor-adjacent normal tissue. Receptors originate from a donor aged 40 or older with non-small cell lung cancer. CDR3s include the opening cysteine and the closing phenylalanine or tryptophan. D genes are given only for firm matches. Clone sizes are given selectively: once, few, many, or a class where the clone is expanded.

v_call	clone_size	j_call	d_call	cdr3_nt	cdr3_aa
TRBV5-6	.	TRBJ2-6	.	TGTGCCAGCTCATTGGCCAATAGTCAAAGTCGGGCCAACGTCCTGACTTTC	CASSLANSQSRANVLTF
TRBV30	.	TRBJ1-6	.	TGTGCCTGGACCCGACAATCAGGGAATAATTCACCCCTCCACTTT	CAWTRQSGNNSPLHF
TRBV19	.	TRBJ2-3	TRBD2	TGTGCCAATAGTACTGGACTAGCCCCCCGCACAGATACGCAGTATTTT	CANSTGLAPRTDTQYF
TRBV6-5	once	TRBJ1-5	.	TGTGCCAGCCTTGGGACGGTAAAAAATCAGCCCCAGCATTTT	CASLGTVKNQPQHF
TRBV4-3	.	TRBJ1-2	.	TGCGCCAGCAGCCAAGGACCGGGCTCCCCTTTATTCGGCTACACCTTC	CASSQGPGSPLFGYTF
TRBV2	.	TRBJ2-1	TRBD2	TGTGCCAGCAGTGAAGCGCGGGGGGCCTCCTACAATGAGCAGTTCTTC	CASSEARGASYNEQFF
TRBV29-1	.	TRBJ1-1	TRBD1	TGCAGCGTTGAATCCCGGGACAGCGGAGTTGAAGCTTTCTTT	CSVESRDSGVEAFF
TRBV28	.	TRBJ2-3	.	TGTGCCATCGCTTGGGGGGATACGCAGTATTTT	CAIAWGDTQYF
TRBV19	.	TRBJ1-1	.	TGTGCCAGTAGTATTTTTGGCGGGGTAGCTTTCTTT	CASSIFGGVAFF
TRBV4-2	.	TRBJ2-3	TRBD1	TGTGCCAGCAGCCAAGAGGGACAGCCCACAGATACGCAGTATTTT	CASSQEGQPTDTQYF
TRBV5-5	.	TRBJ1-1	.	TGTGCCAGCAGCTCGAACCCATCGGGAGCTACAATGAACACTGAAGCTTTCTTT	CASSSNPSGATMNTEAFF
TRBV2	.	TRBJ1-2	.	TGTGCCAGCAGTTCAGAAAATAACTATGGCTACACCTTC	CASSSENNYGYTF
TRBV2	.	TRBJ2-5	TRBD2	TGTGCCGGGGGGGAGTGGGAGACCCAGTACTTC	CAGGEWETQYF
TRBV19	.	TRBJ1-1	.	TGTGCCAGTAGTGTAAGGCTGAACACTGAAGCTTTCTTT	CASSVRLNTEAFF
TRBV6-5	.	TRBJ1-2	TRBD1	TGTGCCAGCAGCGCAGGGGGCGAAGGCTACACCTTC	CASSAGGEGYTF
TRBV2	once	TRBJ2-5	TRBD2	TGTGCCAGCAGTACCCCTCCAGGAGCGGGGGGCCTTCAAGAGACCCAGTACTTC	CASSTPPGAGGLQETQYF
TRBV30	once	TRBJ2-5	TRBD2	TGTGCCTGGAGTGGAAACCGGGGGGGGTGGGAGACCCAGTACTTC	CAWSGNRGGWETQYF
TRBV2	.	TRBJ1-1	.	TGTGCCAGCAGGATGGGTGGGGCGAACACTGAAGCTTTCTTT	CASRMGGANTEAFF
TRBV28	.	TRBJ1-5	.	TGTGCCAACAAGCTGGTGGAAATATCAAGCAATCAGCCCCAGCATTTT	CANKLVEISSNQPQHF
TRBV24-1	.	TRBJ2-7	.	TGTGCCACCAGTGATCTGGGGGTGCAGTACTTC	CATSDLGVQYF
TRBV2	.	TRBJ1-1	TRBD1	TGTGCCAGCAGACGGACAGGGGGGTACCCGGAAGCTTTCTTT	CASRRTGGYPEAFF
TRBV6-6	.	TRBJ2-6	.	TGTGCCAGCTCTGGGGCCAACGTCCTGACTTTC	CASSGANVLTF
TRBV14	.	TRBJ1-1	.	TGTGCCAGCAGCCAAAGTCGGCTCCCCCTGGTCTCGAACACTGAAGCTTTCTTT	CASSQSRLPLVSNTEAFF
TRBV18	few	TRBJ1-1	.	TGTGCCAGCTCACCACTCCCGGCCGGGGACCTGAACACTGAAGCTTTCTTT	CASSPLPAGDLNTEAFF
TRBV3-1/TRBV3-2	.	TRBJ2-2	.	TGTGCCAGCAGCCCCGCAGGGACTTCGAACACCGGGGAGCTGTTTTTT	CASSPAGTSNTGELFF
TRBV15	.	TRBJ2-1	TRBD2	TGTGCCACCAGCAGAGATCTTTGGGGGGGGTACAATGAGCAGTTCTTC	CATSRDLWGGYNEQFF
TRBV29-1	.	TRBJ2-3	.	TGCAGCGTTGATCCGCGACAAACAGATACGCAGTATTTT	CSVDPRQTDTQYF
TRBV5-4	.	TRBJ1-2	TRBD1	TGTGCCAGCAGCCTGTGGACAGGGGATGGCTACACCTTC	CASSLWTGDGYTF
TRBV29-1	.	TRBJ1-4	.	TGCAGCGCCGGGACCAAGGGGGAAAAACTGTTTTTT	CSAGTKGEKLFF
TRBV4-3	.	TRBJ2-7	.	TGCGCCAGCAGCCAGTTCGGGGGCCCCTACGAGCAGTACTTC	CASSQFGGPYEQYF
TRBV6-5	.	TRBJ2-7	TRBD1	TGTGCCAGCAGAGGACAGGCCTCTGGCGAGCAGTACTTC	CASRGQASGEQYF
TRBV30	once	TRBJ1-2	.	TGTGCCTGGAGGCCCCCGGGAGGCTACACCTTC	CAWRPPGGYTF
TRBV9	.	TRBJ2-1	.	TGTGCCAGTAGCTCAACTAGCGAGCAGTTCTTC	CASSSTSEQFF
TRBV6-2/TRBV6-3	.	TRBJ2-1	.	TGTGCCAGCAGCCCCCGAGAAACGGGGCTTTGGAATGAGCAGTTCTTC	CASSPRETGLWNEQFF
TRBV27	.	TRBJ2-7	.	TGTGCCAGCAGTTTAGGTGTCGGGCCCCCCTACGAGCAGTACTTC	CASSLGVGPPYEQYF
TRBV6-6	.	TRBJ1-1	.	TGTGCCAGCCGCATGACGGGCCCCATCGAAGCTTTCTTT	CASRMTGPIEAFF
TRBV5-1	large	TRBJ2-5	.	TGCGCCAGCAGCCAAGACCCACAAGAGACCCAGTACTTC	CASSQDPQETQYF
TRBV2	.	TRBJ2-5	.	TGTGCCAGCCACCCGGGGGACCTCCAAGAGACCCAGTACTTC	CASHPGDLQETQYF
TRBV4-2	once	TRBJ2-3	TRBD2	TGTGCCAGCAGCCAAGTAGCGGGGTCCACAGATACGCAGTATTTT	CASSQVAGSTDTQYF
TRBV19	.	TRBJ2-5	TRBD2	TGTGCCAGTAGTACCGGGGGGGCCAGGGAGACCCAGTACTTC	CASSTGGARETQYF
TRBV29-1	.	TRBJ1-4	TRBD1	TGCAGCGTTGAAGTAGGACAGGGGGGAAAACTGTTTTTT	CSVEVGQGGKLFF
TRBV6-4	.	TRBJ2-3	.	TGTGCCAGCAGTGACATGGTGGGGGGGCCCGATACACAGTATTTT	CASSDMVGGPDTQYF
TRBV5-1	.	TRBJ1-2	.	TGCGCCAGCAGCCCCGAGGGGACACCCTTCTATGGCTACACCTTC	CASSPEGTPFYGYTF
TRBV19	once	TRBJ2-5	.	TGTGCCAGTAGTACCCGAGCAGGAGGAGAGACCCAGTACTTC	CASSTRAGGETQYF
TRBV2	.	TRBJ2-1	TRBD2	TGTGCCAGCAAGCCCATAGCGGGGAGCGTGGATGAGCAGTTCTTC	CASKPIAGSVDEQFF
TRBV30	.	TRBJ1-6	TRBD1	TGTGCCTGGAGTCCCCATAAGCAGGGGGGATCACCTCTCCACTTT	CAWSPHKQGGSPLHF
TRBV19	.	TRBJ1-5	.	TGTGCCAGTAGTACGGGGGGGGCGGCTCAGCCCCAGCATTTT	CASSTGGAAQPQHF
TRBV6-5	few	TRBJ2-7	TRBD1	TGTGCCAGCAGGGGACAGGGAGGCCTTTACGAGCAGTACTTC	CASRGQGGLYEQYF
TRBV6-1	once	TRBJ2-2	.	TGTGCCAGCAGTGAAGACAGGTCAAAGCTGTTTTTT	CASSEDRSKLFF
TRBV30	.	TRBJ2-5	TRBD2	TGTGCCTGGAGTAGGCTAGCGGGGCAAAAGACCCAGTACTTC	CAWSRLAGQKTQYF
TRBV7-8	.	TRBJ2-1	TRBD1	TGTGCCAGCAGCTCCAGACAGGGGGCTATGTGGGTAGGTGAGCAGTTCTTC	CASSSRQGAMWVGEQFF
TRBV6-5	.	TRBJ2-7	TRBD1	TGTGCCAGCACAGGACAGGGCTCCTACGAGCAGTACTTC	CASTGQGSYEQYF
TRBV21-1	.	TRBJ2-1	.	TGTGCCAGCAGCAAAGTCGGGACTAGCAACCACAATGAGCAGTTCTTC	CASSKVGTSNHNEQFF
TRBV14	.	TRBJ1-6	.	TGTGCCAGCAGCCGCAAGATGGGAGCGAGACAGGTTAATTCACCCCTCCACTTT	CASSRKMGARQVNSPLHF
TRBV9	.	TRBJ2-7	.	TGTGCCAGCAGCGCAGAGAACGCTAGGGAGCAGTACTTC	CASSAENAREQYF
TRBV18	.	TRBJ2-3	.	TGTGCCAGCTCACTAACCTCGGGCCAAAGGGGCGCAGATACGCAGTATTTT	CASSLTSGQRGADTQYF
TRBV5-4	once	TRBJ1-6	.	TGTGCCAGCAGCTTTCGAGGGATCGGCAATTCACCCCTCCACTTT	CASSFRGIGNSPLHF
TRBV29-1	.	TRBJ2-5	.	TGCAGCGTTGGTCGTAGATCGGAGACCCAGTACTTC	CSVGRRSETQYF
TRBV7-2	.	TRBJ2-5	.	TGTGCCAGCAGCTACGTCGGCGATGGGGAGACCCAGTACTTC	CASSYVGDGETQYF